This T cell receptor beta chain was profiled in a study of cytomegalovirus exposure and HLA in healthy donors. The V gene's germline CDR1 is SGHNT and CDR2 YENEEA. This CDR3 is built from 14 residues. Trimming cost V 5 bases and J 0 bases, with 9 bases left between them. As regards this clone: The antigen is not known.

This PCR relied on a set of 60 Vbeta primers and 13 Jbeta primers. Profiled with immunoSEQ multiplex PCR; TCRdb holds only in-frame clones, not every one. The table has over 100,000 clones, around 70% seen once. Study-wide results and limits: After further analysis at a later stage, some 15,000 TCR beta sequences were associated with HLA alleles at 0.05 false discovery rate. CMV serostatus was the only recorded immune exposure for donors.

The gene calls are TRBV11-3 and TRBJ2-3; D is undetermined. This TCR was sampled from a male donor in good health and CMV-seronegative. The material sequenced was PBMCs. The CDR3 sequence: CASSNGASTDTQYF. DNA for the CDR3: TGTGCCAGCAGCAACGGAGCTAGCACAGATACGCAGTATTTT.